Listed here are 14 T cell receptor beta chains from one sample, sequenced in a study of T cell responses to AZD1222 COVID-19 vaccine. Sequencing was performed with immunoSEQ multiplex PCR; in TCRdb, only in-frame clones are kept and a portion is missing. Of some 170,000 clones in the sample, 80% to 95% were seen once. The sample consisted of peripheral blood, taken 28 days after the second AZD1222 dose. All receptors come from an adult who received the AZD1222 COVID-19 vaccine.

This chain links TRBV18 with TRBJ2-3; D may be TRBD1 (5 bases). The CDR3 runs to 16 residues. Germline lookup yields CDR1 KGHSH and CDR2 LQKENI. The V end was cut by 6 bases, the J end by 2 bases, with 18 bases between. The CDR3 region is CASSKTVNSNTDTQYF. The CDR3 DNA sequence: TGTGCCAGCTCGAAGACAGTCAACAGTAACACAGATACGCAGTATTTT.

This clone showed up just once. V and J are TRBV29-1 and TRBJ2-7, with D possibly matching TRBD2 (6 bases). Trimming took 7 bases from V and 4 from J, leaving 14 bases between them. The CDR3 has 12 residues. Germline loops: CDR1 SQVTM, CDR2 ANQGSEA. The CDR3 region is CSARQTSYEQYF. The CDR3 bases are TGCAGCGCCAGACAGACTAGTTACGAGCAGTACTTC.

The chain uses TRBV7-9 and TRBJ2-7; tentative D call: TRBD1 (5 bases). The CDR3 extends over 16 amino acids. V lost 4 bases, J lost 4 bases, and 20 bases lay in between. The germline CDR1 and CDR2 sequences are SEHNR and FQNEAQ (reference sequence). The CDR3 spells CASSSGHDSPEYEQYF. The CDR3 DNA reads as TGTGCCAGCAGCTCTGGACATGACAGCCCGGAATACGAGCAGTACTTC.

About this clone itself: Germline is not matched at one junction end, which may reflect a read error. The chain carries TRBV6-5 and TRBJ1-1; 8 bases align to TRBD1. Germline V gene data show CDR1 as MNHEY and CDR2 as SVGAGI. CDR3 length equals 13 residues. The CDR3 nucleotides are TGTGCCAGCAGTTACGACAGGGGAAGGGGGTGGCGGTTT. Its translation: CASSYDRGRGWRF.

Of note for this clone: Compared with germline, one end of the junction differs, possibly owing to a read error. The chain's CDR3 is CASSERDRAQEGF. CDR3 nucleotide sequence: TGTGCCAGCAGTGAACGGGACCGGGCCCAGGAGGGTTTT. The chain joins TRBV2 to TRBJ2-3; possible D gene TRBD2, 6 bases. The CDR3 loop spans 13 amino acids. Germline CDR1 reads SNHLY; CDR2 reads FYNNEI. The variable domain in full, completed from reference TRBV2 and TRBJ2-3, reads EPEVTQTPSHQVTQMGQEVILRCVPISNHLYFYWYRQILGQKVEFLVSFYNNEISEKSEIFDDQFSVERPDGSNFTLKIRSTKLEDSAMYFCASSERDRAQEGFGPGTRLTVL.

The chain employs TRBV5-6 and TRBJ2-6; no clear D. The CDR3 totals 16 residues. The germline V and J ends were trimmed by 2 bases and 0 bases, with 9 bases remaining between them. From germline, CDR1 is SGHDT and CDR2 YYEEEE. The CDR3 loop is CASSFWQRSGANVLTF. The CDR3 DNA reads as TGTGCCAGCAGCTTTTGGCAGCGCTCTGGGGCCAACGTCCTGACTTTC.

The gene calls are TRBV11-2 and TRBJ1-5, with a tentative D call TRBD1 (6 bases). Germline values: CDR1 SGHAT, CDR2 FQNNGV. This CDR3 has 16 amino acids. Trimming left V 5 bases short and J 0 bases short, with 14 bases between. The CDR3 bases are TGTGCCAGCAGCGAATCCGGACAGTATAGCAATCAGCCCCAGCATTTT. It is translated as CASSESGQYSNQPQHF.

CDR3 sequence reads: CASSPPGQGGSNEQFF. For the CDR3, the DNA is TGTGCCAGCTCACCACCCGGACAGGGGGGAAGCAATGAGCAGTTCTTC. This chain links TRBV18 with TRBJ2-1, with TRBD1 matching over 10 bases. CDR3 length equals 16 residues. Per germline, CDR1 KGHSH and CDR2 LQKENI. After removal of 0 bases from V and 6 bases from J, the junction contained 5 bases not matched to a gene. Full variable domain (remainder filled in from reference TRBV18 and TRBJ2-1): NAGVMQNPRHLVRRRGQEARLRCSPMKGHSHVYWYRQLPEEGLKFMVYLQKENIIDESGMPKERFSAEFPKEGPSILRIQQVVRGDSAAYFCASSPPGQGGSNEQFFGPGTRLTVL.

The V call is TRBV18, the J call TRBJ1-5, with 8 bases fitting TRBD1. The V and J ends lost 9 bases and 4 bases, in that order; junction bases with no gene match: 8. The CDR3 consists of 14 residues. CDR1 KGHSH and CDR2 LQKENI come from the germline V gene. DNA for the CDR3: TGTGCCAGTCAACGGACAGGGAGGAATCAGCCCCAGCATTTT. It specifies CASQRTGRNQPQHF.

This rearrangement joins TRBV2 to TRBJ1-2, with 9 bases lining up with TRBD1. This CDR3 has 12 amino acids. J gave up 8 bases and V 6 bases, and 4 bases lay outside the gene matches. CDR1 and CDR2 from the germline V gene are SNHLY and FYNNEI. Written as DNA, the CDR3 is TGTGCCAGCAGCCCCACAGGGGGCGGCTACACCTTC. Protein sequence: CASSPTGGGYTF. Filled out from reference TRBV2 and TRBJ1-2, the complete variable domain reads EPEVTQTPSHQVTQMGQEVILRCVPISNHLYFYWYRQILGQKVEFLVSFYNNEISEKSEIFDDQFSVERPDGSNFTLKIRSTKLEDSAMYFCASSPTGGGYTFGSGTRLTVV.

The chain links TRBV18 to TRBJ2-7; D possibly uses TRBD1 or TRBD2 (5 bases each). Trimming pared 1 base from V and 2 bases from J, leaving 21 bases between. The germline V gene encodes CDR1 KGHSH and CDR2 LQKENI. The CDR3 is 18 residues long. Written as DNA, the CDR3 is TGTGCCAGCTCACCACGCAACCCTGGTCGGGGCCTCGCCTACGAGCAGTACTTC. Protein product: CASSPRNPGRGLAYEQYF.

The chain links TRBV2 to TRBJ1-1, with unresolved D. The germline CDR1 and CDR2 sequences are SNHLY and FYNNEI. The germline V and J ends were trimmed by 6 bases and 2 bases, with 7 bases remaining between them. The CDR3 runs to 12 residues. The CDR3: CASRPFNTEAFF. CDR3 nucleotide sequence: TGTGCCAGCAGACCCTTTAACACTGAAGCTTTCTTT.

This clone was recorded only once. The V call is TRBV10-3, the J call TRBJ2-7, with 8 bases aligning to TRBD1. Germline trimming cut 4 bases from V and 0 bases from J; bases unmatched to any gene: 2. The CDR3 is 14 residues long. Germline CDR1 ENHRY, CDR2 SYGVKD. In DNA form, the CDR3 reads TGTGCCATCAGTGGACAGGGGAGCTCCTACGAGCAGTACTTC. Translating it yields CAISGQGSSYEQYF.

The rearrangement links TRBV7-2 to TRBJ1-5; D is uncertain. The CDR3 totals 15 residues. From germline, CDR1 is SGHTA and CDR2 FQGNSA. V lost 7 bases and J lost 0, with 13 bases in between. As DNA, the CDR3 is TGTGCCAGCACCTACTTCCCAAGTAGCAATCAGCCCCAGCATTTT. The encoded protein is CASTYFPSSNQPQHF.